The next 26 T cell receptor beta chains were all read from a single sample in a study of persistence of HIV-infected CD4 T cells (dated by TCRdb to 2019 to 2021). These receptors are not linked to any known antigen. The immunoSEQ hsTCRB assay version 4 in survey mode was used to sequence TCRbeta repertoires from genomic DNA. TCRdb took over this immuneACCESS table, retaining in-frame rearrangements with V and J assigned. Such tables are incomplete; in checked studies, under half of the missing clones stem from an unresolved V gene, and the remainder is unexplained. The sample table shows about 45,000 clones, and more than 80% are seen once. The ten largest make up around 3.2% of the sample. The treatment or condition label, read with the paper, signifies: suppressive antiretroviral therapy. As a nonspecific positive control representing the CD4+ T cell repertoire, cells were stimulated with anti-CD3/anti-CD28 magnetic beads. Sorting of responding CD4+ T cells was based on upregulation of both CD40 ligand and CD69.

The sample was CD4+ T cells sorted from PBMCs after roughly 20-hour stimulation, taken from a patient who received antiretroviral therapy. What this sample's cell subset or site label stands for: CD40L+CD69+ CD4 T cells responding to anti-CD3/anti-CD28 beads, representing the overall repertoire. The receptor source for this set is an adult woman with HIV who was CMV-seropositive.

The CDR3 spells CASSRTAGNYEQYF. The CDR3 nucleotides read TGTGCCAGCAGTCGAACAGCGGGCAATTACGAGCAGTACTTC. The V and J genes are TRBV28 and TRBJ2-7; a weak D match, TRBD2 (6 bases). Germline V gene lookup returns CDR1 MDHEN and CDR2 SYDVKM. Trimming removed 5 bases at V and 4 bases at J, with 15 bases between. The CDR3 runs to 14 residues.

The chain links TRBV6-5 to TRBJ1-2; TRBD1 aligns across 10 bases. J gave up 4 bases and V 6 bases, and 8 bases lay outside the gene matches. There are 15 residues in the CDR3. From germline, CDR1 is MNHEY and CDR2 SVGAGI. The CDR3 DNA is TGTGCCAGCAGCCAAGGGACAGGGGATACCTATGGCTACACCTTC. It encodes CASSQGTGDTYGYTF.

This chain links TRBV19 with TRBJ2-1; D ambiguous. Germline V gives CDR1 LNHDA, CDR2 SQIVND (reference sequence). The CDR3 runs to 15 residues. Trimming cost V 5 bases and J 0 bases, with 11 bases left between them. CDR3 coding DNA: TGTGCCAGTAGTCGGCCCTCTTACTCCTACAATGAGCAGTTCTTC. Its protein is CASSRPSYSYNEQFF.

V is TRBV20-1 and J is TRBJ2-3, with D unresolved. V was clipped by 3 bases and J by 2 bases, with 12 bases between them. CDR3 length equals 14 residues. Looked up from germline, CDR1 is DFQATT and CDR2 is SNEGSKA (reference sequence). CDR3 sequence reads: CSASRSLITDTQYF. CDR3 sequence (DNA): TGCAGTGCTAGTAGGAGTCTCATCACAGATACGCAGTATTTT.

This chain links TRBV9 with TRBJ1-3; 7 positions match TRBD1. V shed 3 bases and J 1 base; nucleotides not matched to a gene: 4. Germline CDR1 reads SGDLS; CDR2 reads YYNGEE. CDR3 size: 15 residues. CDR3 in amino acids: CASSEQTGSGNTIYF. The DNA of the CDR3 is TGTGCCAGCAGCGAACAGACAGGGTCTGGAAACACCATATATTTT.

The chain uses TRBV9 and TRBJ1-2, with 9 bases identical to TRBD1. CDR1 and CDR2 from the germline V gene are SGDLS and YYNGEE. The V gene end was trimmed by 4 bases and the J gene end by 2 bases; junction bases not matched to a gene: 9. The CDR3 length is 16 residues. CDR3 DNA: TGTGCCAGCAGCCCCGGGACAGGGAGACGGAACTATGGCTACACCTTC. Amino acids: CASSPGTGRRNYGYTF.

This chain joins TRBV18 and TRBJ2-6, with D possibly being TRBD1 (6 bases). V dropped 2 bases and J dropped 3 bases, with 11 bases sitting between them. There are 16 residues in the CDR3. Germline CDR1 KGHSH, CDR2 LQKENI. This CDR3 is CASSPTRGGGANVLTF. The CDR3 coding sequence is TGTGCCAGCTCACCAACCAGGGGTGGTGGGGCCAACGTCCTGACTTTC.

The V call is TRBV19, the J call TRBJ1-1; TRBD1 might be the D (5 bases). The CDR3 is 14 amino acids. The germline V gene encodes CDR1 LNHDA and CDR2 SQIVND (reference sequence). The V end lost 4 bases, the J end lost 1 base, and 10 bases lay between the germline ends. The CDR3 loop is CASSRQGANTEAFF. The CDR3 region has the DNA TGTGCCAGTAGTAGGCAAGGGGCGAACACTGAAGCTTTCTTT.

The chain has TRBV11-3 and TRBJ1-2; D gene unclear. With 1 base removed from V and 8 bases from J, the gap between germline ends came to 8 bases. CDR3 length: 12 residues. Germline CDR1 SGHNT, CDR2 YENEEA. The CDR3 reads CASSLGRQGYTF. DNA for the CDR3: TGTGCCAGCAGCTTAGGAAGACAAGGCTACACCTTC.

In nucleotides, the CDR3 is TGTGCCAGCATGCTGATGTCCGGGACAGATTATACCGGGGAGCTGTTTTTT. Amino acids: CASMLMSGTDYTGELFF. The rearrangement joins TRBV7-8 to TRBJ2-2, with TRBD1 matching over 7 bases. The length of the CDR3 is 17 residues. V trimming: 7 bases; J trimming: 5 bases; junction bases outside the gene matches: 16. Per germline, CDR1 SGHVS and CDR2 FQNEAQ.

About this clone itself: At one end, the junction sequence differs from germline, possibly due to a read error. The rearrangement links TRBV10-3 to TRBJ1-1; 7 bases are shared with TRBD1. Germline CDR1 and CDR2: ENHRY and SYGVKD. This CDR3 is built from 14 residues. The CDR3 region is CAINERGGGNEAFF. CDR3 sequence (DNA): TGTGCCATCAATGAGCGGGGAGGGGGCAATGAAGCTTTCTTT.

The chain recombines TRBV5-8 with TRBJ1-6; perhaps TRBD1 as D (6 bases). The germline V gene has CDR1 SGHTS and CDR2 YDEGEE. This CDR3 has 15 residues. The CDR3 here is CGLPGTQPHNSPLHF. CDR3 nucleotides: TGTGGGTTGCCCGGGACACAACCTCATAATTCACCCCTCCACTTT.

This clone was seen once. The chain carries TRBV23-1 and TRBJ1-5, with TRBD1 as a possible D gene (6 bases). TRBV23-1 is noted as an ORF with a role that remains uncertain. The length of the CDR3 is 16 residues. V lost 5 bases and J 4 bases, leaving 18 bases between the germline ends. Here the CDR3 DNA reads TGCGCCAGCAGTACTATTACACAGGGACCTAATCAGCCCCAGCATTTT. Amino acid sequence: CASSTITQGPNQPQHF.

This clone was detected only a few times. At the DNA level, this CDR3 is encoded by other sequences in the same sample as well. J is TRBJ1-4 and V is TRBV5-6; 7 nucleotides align to TRBD1. V lost 0 bases to trimming and J lost 5 bases; unmatched junction nucleotides: 7. This CDR3 has 16 residues. Per the germline V gene, CDR1 is SGHDT and CDR2 is YYEEEE. CDR3 DNA: TGTGCCAGCAGCTTGGTGTTTTACAGGGGAAATGAAAAACTGTTTTTT. Translated, it gives CASSLVFYRGNEKLFF.

The chain is built from TRBV5-1 and TRBJ1-2; 7 nucleotides agree with TRBD1. CDR3 size: 14 residues. The junction had 3 bases not matched to a gene; V was cut back by 0 bases and J by 4 bases. Germline V lookup: CDR1 SGHRS, CDR2 YFSETQ. CDR3 nucleotides: TGCGCCAGCAGCTTGGAGGGACAGAGCTATGGCTACACCTTC. Translating gives CASSLEGQSYGYTF.

This sequence joins TRBV30 and TRBJ1-3; TRBD1 agrees at 11 bases. Losses at the gene ends were 8 bases for V and 7 bases for J; bases not matched to a gene: 4. Germline V gene lookup returns CDR1 GTSNPN and CDR2 SVGIG (reference sequence). The CDR3 runs 12 residues. The CDR3, as DNA: TGTGCCCGGACAGGGGGCAAGAACACCATATATTTT. Translation gives CARTGGKNTIYF.

This sequence joins TRBV6-6 and TRBJ1-1; D unresolved. This CDR3 spans 16 amino acids. Trimming left V 6 bases short and J 0 bases short, with 17 bases between. Germline V lookup: CDR1 MNHNY, CDR2 SVGAGI (reference sequence). The CDR3 DNA sequence: TGTGCCAGCAGGGCCCCCCACAAGGGCATGAACACTGAAGCTTTCTTT. It specifies CASRAPHKGMNTEAFF.

The J gene is TRBJ2-6, the V gene TRBV11-3; D unclear. Germline values: CDR1 SGHNT, CDR2 YENEEA. The CDR3 has 16 amino acids. Trimming took off 6 bases at V and 1 base at J, with 13 bases between the two ends. Here the CDR3 reads CASRGGRPSGANVLTF. For the CDR3, the DNA is TGTGCCAGCAGGGGCGGACGGCCTTCTGGGGCCAACGTCCTGACTTTC.

The V gene is TRBV7-8, the J gene TRBJ1-1; unclear D gene. Between the trimmed V and J ends, which lost 4 bases and 0 bases, there was a span of 6 bases. Germline lookup yields CDR1 SGHVS and CDR2 FQNEAQ. The CDR3 runs 13 residues. The DNA for the CDR3 is TGTGCCAGCAGCTCTCCACTGAACACTGAAGCTTTCTTT. Translated, it gives CASSSPLNTEAFF.

The rearrangement joins TRBV3-1 (or the pseudogene TRBV3-2) to TRBJ1-5; unclear D gene. V was clipped by 6 bases and J by 0 bases, with 9 bases between them. CDR1 is LGHDT, CDR2 YNNKEL, per germline (reference sequence). The CDR3 extends over 14 amino acids. DNA for the CDR3: TGTGCCAGCAGTCTAAGTCATAGCAATCAGCCCCAGCATTTT. Translation gives CASSLSHSNQPQHF.

The rearrangement links TRBV20-1 to TRBJ1-5, with D possibly being TRBD1 (5 bases). Germline V lookup: CDR1 DFQATT, CDR2 SNEGSKA (reference sequence). This CDR3 spans 11 amino acids. V was pared by 4 bases and J by 4 bases, with 5 bases between. In DNA, the CDR3 is TGCAGTGCTAAGGGGAATCAGCCCCAGCATTTT. Translation: CSAKGNQPQHF.

V and J are TRBV5-5 and TRBJ1-2; D remains unclear. Trimming pared 0 bases from V and 4 bases from J, leaving 7 bases between. The germline V gene has CDR1 SGHKS and CDR2 YYEKEE (reference sequence). This CDR3 is built from 13 residues. As DNA, the CDR3 is TGTGCCAGCAGCTTGGTGCAGGCCTATGGCTACACCTTC. The encoded protein is CASSLVQAYGYTF.

V gene TRBV19 combines with J gene TRBJ1-5, with TRBD1 matching over 9 bases. V shed 7 bases and J 6 bases; nucleotides not matched to a gene: 4. CDR3 length: 13 residues. CDR1 LNHDA and CDR2 SQIVND come from the germline V gene (reference sequence). CDR3 loop: CASTGTGIQPQHF. The CDR3 DNA reads as TGTGCCAGTACCGGGACAGGGATTCAGCCCCAGCATTTT.

This chain joins TRBV7-8 and TRBJ2-3, with no clear D. V lost 1 base to trimming and J lost 5 bases, with 19 bases between them. This CDR3 is 17 amino acids long. The V gene's germline CDR1 is SGHVS and CDR2 FQNEAQ. The DNA of the CDR3 is TGTGCCAGCAGCTTAGTATTCTTAGGTAGTATCATAGATACGCAGTATTTT. Translation: CASSLVFLGSIIDTQYF.

Remarks on this clone: Relative to the germline gene, one junction end is altered; a read error may explain this. In nucleotides, the CDR3 is TGCAGCGTGGAAGCGGGTCAGGGGCTGACCGGGGAGCTGTTTTTT. Encoded protein: CSVEAGQGLTGELFF. The V gene is TRBV29-1, the J gene TRBJ2-2; possibly TRBD1 or TRBD2 for D (6 bases each). In germline, CDR1 is SQVTM, CDR2 ANQGSEA. The CDR3 loop spans 15 amino acids.

Written as DNA, the CDR3 is TGTGCCAGCAGTAGCCAGGGGGCCGGGGGGGAGACCCAGTACTTC. This gives the protein CASSSQGAGGETQYF. The chain carries TRBV28 and TRBJ2-5; D may be TRBD1 (8 bases). Germline V gene data show CDR1 as MDHEN and CDR2 as SYDVKM. CDR3 length: 15 amino acids. The ends were cut back, 5 bases at V and 5 bases at J, with 18 bases in the middle.